The sequence of this T cell receptor (beta chain) was determined in a study of chronic HIV infection and antiretroviral therapy. V was pared by 4 bases and J by 1 base, with 13 bases between. The CDR3 spans 15 residues. Germline CDR1 is SGHNT and CDR2 is YYREEE (reference sequence). This clonotype was recorded many times. A single record per CDR3 protein comes from TCRdb applying MiXCR to the 5' RACE reads. Found here are fewer than 40,000 distinct CDR3 sequences, 7.5% to 9% of them singletons; the top ten hold 2.9%. The receptor was isolated from an adult who had HIV and had not received antiretroviral therapy, or was an uninfected healthy control (not recorded which). This sequence joins TRBV5-4 and TRBJ2-3, with D unresolved. The specimen sequenced was peripheral blood. CDR3 residues: CASSPIERRTDTQYF. CDR3 DNA: TGTGCCAGCAGCCCAATAGAGAGGCGCACAGATACGCAGTATTTT.